The 15 T cell receptor beta chains in this list originate from one sample, sequenced in a study of human thymus T cells. Sequencing was performed with immunoSEQ multiplex PCR; in TCRdb, only in-frame clones are kept and a portion is missing. The data show more than 45,000 clones, with 94% seen just once and around 6% held by the top ten. The specimen sequenced was blood. All receptors come from a boy in the first two years of life with a congenital heart defect but otherwise immunologically healthy.

A word on this clone: The sample contains more than one DNA sequence encoding this CDR3. The V gene is TRBV6-1, the J gene TRBJ1-1; no reliable D call. This CDR3 has 13 residues. V lost 5 bases and J lost 1, with 8 bases in between. Germline lookup yields CDR1 MNHNS and CDR2 SASEGT. This CDR3 is CASSPRGNTEAFF. DNA of the CDR3: TGTGCCAGCAGTCCCCGGGGGAACACTGAAGCTTTCTTT.

The rearrangement uses TRBV5-4 and TRBJ1-2; D ambiguous. This CDR3 is built from 13 residues. Germline values: CDR1 SGHNT, CDR2 YYREEE (reference sequence). V lost 4 bases to trimming and J lost 6 bases, with 13 bases between them. As DNA, the CDR3 is TGTGCCAGCAGCCCTGCCCCCAGGAATGGCTACACCTTC. Protein product: CASSPAPRNGYTF. Together with reference TRBV5-4 and TRBJ1-2, the CDR3 gives the full variable domain: ETGVTQSPTHLIKTRGQQVTLRCSSQSGHNTVSWYQQALGQGPQFIFQYYREEENGRGNFPPRFSGLQFPNYSSELNVNALELDDSALYLCASSPAPRNGYTFGSGTRLTVV.

In its sample, this clone was seen once. This chain links TRBV9 with TRBJ2-7; 8 bases are a match to TRBD2. The CDR3 covers 15 residues. V trimming: 0 bases; J trimming: 3 bases; junction bases outside the gene matches: 5. Germline CDR1 SGDLS, CDR2 YYNGEE. CDR3 in amino acids: CASSVAPAGGYEQYF. CDR3 nucleotide sequence: TGTGCCAGCAGCGTAGCCCCTGCGGGAGGCTACGAGCAGTACTTC.

V usage is TRBV7-3 and J usage is TRBJ1-3; the match to TRBD1 covers 7 bases. Unmatched junction bases numbered 7, after V lost 5 bases and J lost 0 bases. CDR1 SGHTA and CDR2 FQGTGA come from the germline V gene. The CDR3 has 16 amino acids. The CDR3 reads CASSPRDRDSGNTIYF. The DNA for the CDR3 is TGTGCCAGCAGCCCCCGGGACAGAGACTCTGGAAACACCATATATTTT.

Remarks on this clone: Compared with germline, one end of the junction differs, possibly owing to a read error. The rearrangement links TRBV2 to TRBJ2-5; 8 bases align to TRBD2. The CDR3 sequence is 15 residues long. Germline CDR1 SNHLY, CDR2 FYNNEI. CDR3 sequence reads: CASSEAAGAGETQYF. DNA of the CDR3: TGTGCCAGCAGCGAAGCAGCGGGAGCGGGAGAGACCCAGTACTTC.

In this sample, this clone turned up a few times. The chain links TRBV29-1 to TRBJ1-1, with D unresolved. Trimming cost V 4 bases and J 6 bases, with 6 bases left between them. Germline lookup yields CDR1 SQVTM and CDR2 ANQGSEA. The CDR3 totals 10 residues. As DNA, the CDR3 is TGCAGCGTTGTAGAGCCTGAAGCTTTCTTT. Protein: CSVVEPEAFF.

The chain links TRBV18 to TRBJ1-3; the match to TRBD1 covers 8 bases. The ends lost 2 bases at V and 2 bases at J; junction bases unmatched: 5. The V gene's germline CDR1 is KGHSH and CDR2 LQKENI. The CDR3 sequence is 16 residues long. CDR3 amino acids: CASSPGQGGTGNTIYF. The CDR3, as DNA: TGTGCCAGCTCACCAGGACAGGGTGGAACTGGAAACACCATATATTTT.

V is TRBV14 and J is TRBJ1-1; TRBD1 might be the D (5 bases). Germline V gives CDR1 SGHDN, CDR2 FVKESK. Trimming left V 0 bases short and J 1 base short, with 6 bases between. The CDR3 runs to 14 residues. CDR3 amino acids: CASSQEGGNTEAFF. Written as DNA, the CDR3 is TGTGCCAGCAGCCAAGAGGGGGGGAACACTGAAGCTTTCTTT.

The CDR3 DNA reads as TGTGCCAGCAGCGTACTGGAGGGAGGCTATGGCTACACCTTC. Protein sequence: CASSVLEGGYGYTF. V and J are TRBV9 and TRBJ1-2; D is uncertain. Trimming left V 1 base short and J 4 bases short, with 11 bases between. Germline CDR1 reads SGDLS; CDR2 reads YYNGEE. This CDR3 comprises 14 residues.

The V gene is TRBV19, the J gene TRBJ2-3, with 8 bases aligning to TRBD1. The CDR3 runs 15 residues. Trimming cost V 3 bases and J 5 bases; bases outside gene matches: 7. Germline V gene data show CDR1 as LNHDA and CDR2 as SQIVND (reference sequence). CDR3 nucleotides: TGTGCCAGTAGTATGTGGACAGGGTCGGGAGATACGCAGTATTTT. This encodes CASSMWTGSGDTQYF.

The chain is built from TRBV25-1 and TRBJ1-1, with 8 bases matching TRBD1. Germline V gene lookup returns CDR1 MGHDK and CDR2 SYGVNS. CDR3 length: 13 amino acids. V shed 6 bases and J 1 base; nucleotides not matched to a gene: 1. In DNA form, the CDR3 reads TGTGCCAGCAGACAGGGGGGGAACACTGAAGCTTTCTTT. Encoded protein: CASRQGGNTEAFF.

The chain uses TRBV7-2 and TRBJ2-1; D is undetermined. This CDR3 contains 14 residues. Deletions cut 7 bases from V and 1 base from J, with 11 bases between. CDR1 and CDR2 from the germline V gene are SGHTA and FQGNSA. The chain's CDR3 is CASTLVGSYNEQFF. CDR3 bases: TGTGCCAGCACTCTAGTCGGTTCCTACAATGAGCAGTTCTTC. Drawing the rest from reference TRBV7-2 and TRBJ2-1, the complete variable domain is GAGVSQSPSNKVTEKGKDVELRCDPISGHTALYWYRQSLGQGLEFLIYFQGNSAPDKSGLPSDRFSAERTGGSVSTLTIQRTQQEDSAVYLCASTLVGSYNEQFFGPGTRLTVL.

The V gene is TRBV30, the J gene TRBJ1-1, with D unresolved. Germline CDR1 GTSNPN, CDR2 SVGIG (reference sequence). This CDR3 is 13 amino acids long. V lost 4 bases, J lost 2 bases, and 11 bases lay in between. The CDR3 DNA reads TGTGCCTGGACCTTAGCGGGTAACACTGAAGCTTTCTTT. This translates into CAWTLAGNTEAFF.

The chain combines TRBV6-6 with TRBJ2-7, with 9 positions matching TRBD1. Germline CDR1 is MNHNY and CDR2 is SVGAGI (reference sequence). The J segment lost 5 bases and the V segment lost 7 bases, leaving 9 bases of the junction unmatched. The CDR3 runs 14 residues. The CDR3 DNA follows: TGTGCCAGCACCGAACGGACAGGGGCGCACGAGCAGTACTTC. Translating it yields CASTERTGAHEQYF.

V and J are TRBV11-3 and TRBJ1-2; D gene uncertain. The CDR3 spans 13 residues. Germline loops: CDR1 SGHNT, CDR2 YENEEA. V was cut by 5 bases and J by 6 bases, with 13 bases left in between. The CDR3 here is CASSPRLLNGYTF. Here the CDR3 DNA reads TGTGCCAGCAGCCCCCGGTTGCTGAATGGCTACACCTTC.